The 32 T cell receptor beta chains below come from one sample, sequenced in a study of cytomegalovirus exposure and HLA in healthy donors. Researchers ran the PCR with 60 Vbeta and 13 Jbeta primers. Produced via immunoSEQ multiplex PCR; TCRdb's table is partial and in-frame only. The sample consists of 200,000 to 250,000 clones, roughly 80% of them appearing once. Input material: PBMCs. These receptors all come from a man aged 25-40 years in good health and CMV-seronegative.

This clone was observed a few times. The chain joins TRBV5-1 to TRBJ2-5, with TRBD2 matching 10 bases. This CDR3 has 16 residues. With 4 bases clipped from V and 2 bases from J, the junction kept 8 bases outside the gene matches. CDR1 is SGHRS, CDR2 YFSETQ, per germline. This CDR3 is CASSPGLAAFQETQYF. CDR3 sequence (DNA): TGCGCCAGCAGCCCCGGACTAGCGGCCTTTCAAGAGACCCAGTACTTC.

This clone has only one observation. The rearrangement joins TRBV5-1 to TRBJ1-1, with 9 bases aligning to TRBD1. CDR1 SGHRS and CDR2 YFSETQ come from the germline V gene. The CDR3 length is 17 residues. Trimming at V came to 1 base and at J to 2 bases, leaving 9 bases not matched to a gene. CDR3 residues: CASSLSTGGPGNTEAFF. In DNA form, the CDR3 reads TGCGCCAGCAGCTTGTCAACAGGGGGCCCGGGTAACACTGAAGCTTTCTTT.

CDR3 sequence (DNA): TGTGCCAGCAGCCAAGTCAGGGGGGTTTCCTACAATGAGCAGTTCTTC. Its translation: CASSQVRGVSYNEQFF. The V call is TRBV4-2, the J call TRBJ2-1, with D possibly matching TRBD1 (7 bases). V was clipped by 1 base and J by 1 base, with 11 bases between them. Germline V lookup: CDR1 LGHNA, CDR2 YNFKEQ. The CDR3 covers 16 residues.

J is TRBJ2-7 and V is TRBV2; 11 nucleotides match TRBD2. The germline V gene has CDR1 SNHLY and CDR2 FYNNEI. V gave up 5 bases and J gave up 0 bases; unmatched junction bases: 3. This CDR3 has 15 residues. CDR3 loop: CASSKTSGTSYEQYF. DNA for the CDR3: TGTGCCAGCAGTAAGACTAGCGGGACCTCCTACGAGCAGTACTTC.

The chain employs TRBV13 and TRBJ2-1, with D possibly TRBD1 on 5 matching bases. V shed 7 bases and J shed 5 bases, with 12 bases lying between them. The length of the CDR3 is 13 residues. The V gene's germline CDR1 is PRHDT and CDR2 FYEKMQ (reference sequence). Written as DNA, the CDR3 is TGTGCCAGCACCCTCGACAGCCACAATGAGCAGTTCTTC. Amino acid sequence: CASTLDSHNEQFF.

This chain uses TRBV5-6 with TRBJ2-3; 8 bases are shared with TRBD2. Germline assignment: CDR1 SGHDT and CDR2 YYEEEE. V shed 0 bases and J 0 bases; nucleotides not matched to a gene: 3. This CDR3 comprises 16 residues. In DNA, the CDR3 is TGTGCCAGCAGCTTGGTTCAGCGGGGGAGCACAGATACGCAGTATTTT. It encodes CASSLVQRGSTDTQYF.

The chain recombines TRBV5-4 with TRBJ2-7; 10 nucleotides line up with TRBD1. Germline V gene sequence: CDR1 SGHNT, CDR2 YYREEE (reference sequence). The V gene end was trimmed by 5 bases and the J gene end by 3 bases; junction bases not matched to a gene: 8. There are 15 residues in the CDR3. The DNA of the CDR3 is TGTGCCAGCAGGGACGACAGGGGGCTTAGCTACGAGCAGTACTTC. Its translation: CASRDDRGLSYEQYF.

V usage is TRBV15 and J usage is TRBJ1-5, with TRBD1 matching over 8 bases. The CDR3 has 16 residues. V lost 6 bases, J lost 3 bases, and 10 bases stayed unmatched. Looked up from germline, CDR1 is LNHNV and CDR2 is YYDKDF (reference sequence). This CDR3 reads CATSEGQGVINQPQHF. DNA of the CDR3: TGTGCCACCAGTGAAGGACAGGGTGTTATCAATCAGCCCCAGCATTTT.

This rearrangement joins TRBV2 to TRBJ1-2; 9 bases are shared with TRBD1. This CDR3 spans 15 amino acids. V was pared by 0 bases and J by 8 bases, with 7 bases of the junction left unmatched. Looked up from germline, CDR1 is SNHLY and CDR2 is FYNNEI. The CDR3 DNA follows: TGTGCCAGCAGTGAAGCGGGACAGGGCGGTTTAGGCTACACCTTC. As protein: CASSEAGQGGLGYTF.

The chain employs TRBV4-1 and TRBJ2-3, with D perhaps TRBD1 (6 bases). Between the trimmed V and J ends, which lost 1 base and 0 bases, there was a span of 11 bases. From germline, CDR1 is MGHRA and CDR2 YSYEKL. The CDR3 length is 16 residues. The CDR3 reads CASSQVRGSSTDTQYF. The CDR3 nucleotides read TGCGCCAGCAGCCAAGTCAGGGGTTCTAGCACAGATACGCAGTATTTT.

This chain links TRBV5-6 with TRBJ2-2, with D possibly being TRBD1 (6 bases). This CDR3 is 17 amino acids long. V lost 4 bases to trimming and J lost 3 bases, with 19 bases between them. Per the germline V gene, CDR1 is SGHDT and CDR2 is YYEEEE. The CDR3 loop reads CASSPFARRGYTGELFF. The CDR3 nucleotides read TGTGCCAGCAGCCCGTTCGCCCGCAGGGGTTACACCGGGGAGCTGTTTTTT.

The rearrangement links TRBV6-1 to TRBJ1-2, with no clear D. V lost 2 bases and J 7 bases, leaving 14 bases between the germline ends. The CDR3 consists of 14 residues. Germline V gene data show CDR1 as MNHNS and CDR2 as SASEGT. This CDR3 is CASSEMEGAGGYTF. CDR3 DNA sequence: TGTGCCAGCAGTGAAATGGAGGGAGCTGGTGGCTACACCTTC.

The chain couples TRBV5-1 to TRBJ2-7; 7 bases line up with TRBD1. The CDR3 loop spans 14 amino acids. Germline V gives CDR1 SGHRS, CDR2 YFSETQ. J was trimmed by 1 base and V by 5 bases; bases with no gene match: 6. Written as DNA, the CDR3 is TGCGCCAGCAGTCCTACAGGGGTATCCTACGAGCAGTACTTC. Translating gives CASSPTGVSYEQYF.

The chain combines TRBV7-6 with TRBJ2-5; possibly TRBD1 for D (6 bases). The CDR3 length is 15 residues. Germline values: CDR1 SGHVS, CDR2 FNYEAQ. The germline V and J ends were trimmed by 1 base and 5 bases, with 14 bases remaining between them. CDR3 protein: CASSLGQGRVETQYF. Written as DNA, the CDR3 is TGTGCCAGCAGCTTAGGGCAGGGGCGGGTGGAGACCCAGTACTTC.

The chain recombines TRBV2 with TRBJ2-3; 8 bases map to TRBD1. Germline loops: CDR1 SNHLY, CDR2 FYNNEI. The CDR3 sequence is 14 residues long. V dropped 4 bases and J dropped 5; count of bases not matched to a gene: 5. CDR3 sequence: CASSARTGLDTQYF. The CDR3 bases are TGTGCCAGCAGTGCCCGGACAGGGTTAGATACGCAGTATTTT.

The V and J genes are TRBV9 and TRBJ1-2; D might be TRBD1 (6 bases). The length of the CDR3 is 14 residues. CDR1 is SGDLS and CDR2 is YYNGEE in the germline V gene. The V end was cut by 4 bases, the J end by 6 bases, with 16 bases between. The DNA for the CDR3 is TGTGCCAGCAGCCTCTTGGGGGGGCGAAATGGCTACACCTTC. Protein: CASSLLGGRNGYTF.

On this clone: One end of the junction varies from germline; a read error may be responsible. The V gene is TRBV7-2, the J gene TRBJ2-6; D possibly corresponds to TRBD1 (8 bases). The length of the CDR3 is 18 residues. Germline V gives CDR1 SGHTA, CDR2 FQGNSA. CDR3 nucleotide sequence: TGTGCCAGCAGCTTATGGGGGGGACAGGTCTCTGGGGCCAGCGTCCTGACTTTC. Translated: CASSLWGGQVSGASVLTF.

This chain joins TRBV10-2 and TRBJ2-5; D uncertain. The CDR3 is made up of 12 amino acids. Trimming removed 7 bases from V and 2 bases from J, with 8 bases in between. Looked up from germline, CDR1 is WSHSY and CDR2 is SAAADI. The CDR3 loop is CASMAGQETQYF. The DNA of the CDR3 is TGCGCCAGCATGGCAGGTCAAGAGACCCAGTACTTC.

This chain links TRBV6-5 with TRBJ1-2, with a weak D call TRBD1 (5 bases). CDR3 length: 12 amino acids. V was trimmed by 8 bases and J by 0 bases, leaving 7 bases between them. Germline-derived CDR1 and CDR2 are MNHEY and SVGAGI. CDR3: CASGATNYGYTF. As DNA, the CDR3 is TGTGCCAGCGGGGCTACTAACTATGGCTACACCTTC.

V and J are TRBV13 and TRBJ2-5, with TRBD2 matching 7 bases. The J call may be wrong; the DNA end is better matched by TRBJ2-7. This CDR3 contains 14 residues. CDR1 and CDR2 (germline): PRHDT, FYEKMQ (reference sequence). The CDR3 reads CASSPGGYPYEQYF. CDR3 sequence (DNA): TGTGCCAGCAGCCCGGGGGGATATCCCTACGAGCAGTACTTC.

The rearrangement joins TRBV19 to TRBJ1-3; D possibly corresponds to TRBD1 (5 bases). This CDR3 has 14 residues. V lost 3 bases and J 1 base, leaving 7 bases between the germline ends. CDR1 and CDR2 from the germline V gene are LNHDA and SQIVND (reference sequence). CDR3 DNA sequence: TGTGCCAGTAGTATGGGGCGATCTGGAAACACCATATATTTT. This gives the protein CASSMGRSGNTIYF.

The V gene is TRBV25-1, the J gene TRBJ2-7, with D possibly TRBD2 on 5 matching bases. Germline loops: CDR1 MGHDK, CDR2 SYGVNS. Trimming took off 5 bases at V and 1 base at J, with 12 bases between the two ends. This CDR3 is 14 amino acids long. The CDR3 DNA reads TGTGCCAGCAGTCCGGGGTCTGGGTCCTACGAGCAGTACTTC. Protein sequence: CASSPGSGSYEQYF.

This clone was seen only once. At one end, the junction sequence differs from germline, possibly due to a read error. The chain combines TRBV27 with TRBJ2-6, with 11 positions matching TRBD1. Looked up from germline, CDR1 is MNHEY and CDR2 is SMNVEV (reference sequence). CDR3 length: 21 amino acids. CDR3 amino acids: CASSSDRGRQRGSSGASVLTF. DNA of the CDR3: TGTGCCAGCAGTTCGGACAGGGGGCGACAGAGAGGGTCCTCTGGGGCCAGCGTCCTGACTTTC.

The rearrangement uses TRBV15 and TRBJ1-2; D gene uncertain. V was shortened by 4 bases and J by 4 bases, with 10 bases between the two germline ends. CDR3 length: 13 amino acids. Germline CDR1 reads LNHNV; CDR2 reads YYDKDF (reference sequence). CDR3 residues: CATSKERFYGYTF. The CDR3 DNA follows: TGTGCCACCAGCAAAGAACGGTTCTATGGCTACACCTTC.

The V call is TRBV7-9, the J call TRBJ1-1; D is undetermined. The CDR3 contains 15 residues. The V gene's germline CDR1 is SEHNR and CDR2 FQNEAQ (reference sequence). Trimming left V 6 bases short and J 1 base short, with 15 bases between. CDR3: CASRPVGDRNTEAFF. The DNA of the CDR3 is TGTGCCAGCAGACCGGTGGGAGATAGGAACACTGAAGCTTTCTTT.

This sequence joins TRBV28 and TRBJ2-5, with 7 bases lining up with TRBD2. There are 17 residues in the CDR3. V shed 6 bases and J 1 base; nucleotides not matched to a gene: 14. CDR1 and CDR2 (germline): MDHEN, SYDVKM. The CDR3 DNA follows: TGTGCCAGCAGAACCGGGACTACAACGATCTTCCAAGAGACCCAGTACTTC. It encodes CASRTGTTTIFQETQYF.

This clone was seen a single time. The chain carries TRBV5-1 and TRBJ2-2, with D perhaps TRBD1 (5 bases). Trimming cost V 0 bases and J 3 bases, with 9 bases left between them. CDR1 SGHRS and CDR2 YFSETQ come from the germline V gene. CDR3 length equals 15 residues. CDR3 coding DNA: TGCGCCAGCAGCTTGGACGGCAGGGACACCGGGGAGCTGTTTTTT. It specifies CASSLDGRDTGELFF.

The genes are TRBV9 and TRBJ1-2; the match to TRBD1 covers 9 bases. Germline CDR1 reads SGDLS; CDR2 reads YYNGEE. With 5 bases clipped from V and 6 bases from J, the junction kept 17 bases outside the gene matches. CDR3 length: 17 amino acids. The CDR3 protein is CASRAPLSTGGGDGYTF. DNA of the CDR3: TGTGCCAGCAGAGCCCCACTTTCGACAGGGGGGGGAGATGGCTACACCTTC.

This rearrangement joins TRBV9 to TRBJ1-1; 7 nucleotides agree with TRBD1. Germline trimming cut 3 bases from V and 4 bases from J; bases unmatched to any gene: 6. The CDR3 is made up of 14 amino acids. Germline V gives CDR1 SGDLS, CDR2 YYNGEE. CDR3 coding DNA: TGTGCCAGCAGCGCCGGACAGGTTCGCACTGAAGCTTTCTTT. Protein sequence: CASSAGQVRTEAFF.

The chain is built from TRBV6-4 and TRBJ2-3, with D hard to call. Trimming removed 6 bases at V and 0 bases at J, with 13 bases between. Per the germline V gene, CDR1 is MRHNA and CDR2 is SNTAGT. The CDR3 extends over 15 amino acids. The CDR3 region has the DNA TGTGCCAGCAGGCCCCAACCTGGCAGCACAGATACGCAGTATTTT. Translated, it gives CASRPQPGSTDTQYF.

V usage is TRBV2 and J usage is TRBJ2-2; D may be TRBD2 (7 bases). Germline CDR1 SNHLY, CDR2 FYNNEI. V lost 5 bases and J 5 bases, leaving 18 bases between the germline ends. The CDR3 runs 16 residues. The CDR3, as DNA: TGTGCCAGCAGTCGGATAGGGGGGGGTAGGACCGGGGAGCTGTTTTTT. Translation: CASSRIGGGRTGELFF.

V gene TRBV9 combines with J gene TRBJ1-1; D is unclear. The CDR3 is made up of 13 amino acids. V lost 1 base to trimming and J lost 1 base, with 5 bases between them. Looked up from germline, CDR1 is SGDLS and CDR2 is YYNGEE. The CDR3 DNA reads TGTGCCAGCAGCGTAAAGCCGAACACTGAAGCTTTCTTT. Translating gives CASSVKPNTEAFF.